This TCR beta chain was identified during a study of shared clonotypes between healthy human individuals. Regarding the study as a whole: How much donors shared clonotypes was expected to be affected by sequencing depth. Researchers found naive subsets generally carried larger estimated richness than memory subsets.

About this clone itself: Its antigen is undetermined.

Original data processing: From ImmunoSEQ came sequences covering only the junction and carrying no quality scores, so filtering differed. Only in-frame clones appear in the TCRdb table, and some are missing; sequencing was by immunoSEQ multiplex PCR. Clone size and V and J calls were adopted from that table, with D and trimming inferred from the DNA. The sample has more than 400,000 clones; about 96% are singletons. V lost 4 bases and J 5 bases, leaving 17 bases between the germline ends. Germline CDR1 is MNHNS and CDR2 is SASEGT. The CDR3 length is 15 residues. The source of this sequence is a woman in her thirties in good health. The sample was naive CD4+ T cells sorted from blood. Subset indicated: CD45RA+ positively selected. V and J are TRBV6-1 and TRBJ2-5, with D unresolved. CDR3 sequence (DNA): TGTGCCAGCAGTGCGGCGCAAGGCAGCCCGGAGACCCAGTACTTC. Amino acids: CASSAAQGSPETQYF.